The entry that follows covers one T cell receptor beta chain sequence. Its recognized antigen is unknown. No base-level quality is on record; no much larger clone is a single base apart. This entry belongs to a study of CD8+ T cells in alopecia areata (dated by TCRdb to about 2018). In terms of the full investigation: The treated patients took part in an open-label pilot trial in which moderate-to-severe alopecia areata was treated with oral tofacitinib at 5 to 10 mg twice daily. Amplification of TCRbeta CDR3 regions was done by immunoSEQ multiplex PCR using 35 Vbeta forward primers and 13 Jbeta reverse primers. Scalp clonality was compared across normal scalp (n=4), patchy alopecia areata scalp (n=8), and alopecia totalis/universalis scalp (n=8). Tofacitinib was given for 6 to 18 months, followed by 6 months of follow-up off drug to assess delayed response and recurrence. Patients on tofacitinib were biopsied at baseline and after 4 and 24 weeks of treatment, and several of the patients also had a later scalp biopsy. On the human side, TCRbeta sequencing was run on scalp tissue and on sorted CD4+ and CD8+ peripheral blood T cells from healthy controls and from alopecia areata patients with either patchy or totalis/universalis disease. RNA came from the PAXgene miRNA kit for fixed scalp, the miRNeasy kit for PBMCs, and the RNeasy kit for mouse skin. The study used high-throughput TCRbeta sequencing to examine T cell clonal expansion in alopecia areata, in both the C3H/HeJ mouse model and human patients. Results the study describes overall, beyond this receptor: Higher clonality and more expanded CD8+ clones were observed in lesional scalp than in normal scalp, particularly in alopecia totalis/universalis, a finding suggestive of antigenic drive. Unlike mouse skin, which is dominated by gammadelta T cells, normal human skin has resident alphabeta T cells that are also sequenced, and this complicates analysis of the scalp TCR repertoire. TCR sequences shared between patients were less clear than in mice, possibly partly because of HLA diversity in the patient population.

Measured from the cysteine to the phenylalanine, the CDR3 is 15 residues long. Only the CDR3 portion is preserved as DNA: 45 bases, with reading frame beginning at the first base. V is cut by 5 bases and J by 0 bases, and the space between the germline ends is 11 bases. The germline V gene supplies CDR1 SGHTA and CDR2 FQGNSA. Receptors were amplified or captured by the immunoSEQ multiplex PCR assay. RNA was extracted from all samples and reverse transcribed into cDNA, which served as template for TCR sequencing. SuperScript III was used for first-strand cDNA synthesis, primed with a 2:1 mix of oligo-dT and random hexamers. A synthetic immune receptor repertoire was used to gauge amplification bias, and whatever bias remained was removed computationally. The original methods were these. Raw reads were preprocessed to remove errors, and CDR3 was defined by IMGT conventions from the conserved cysteine to phenylalanine. Clonality was computed as 1 minus the Shannon entropy, with the entropy normalized by log2 of the number of productive unique TCRs. Whether each scalp clone was CD4 or CD8 was inferred by checking scalp TCRbeta sequences against the CD4 and CD8 repertoires from sorted blood. The immuneACCESS repertoire file appears here via TCRdb, limited to in-frame rearrangements. These files lack a portion of the clones; in checked studies, under half of the deficit traces to unresolved V genes, and the cause of the others is not known. The V and J calls and clone size come from that table; D and trimming were worked out from the DNA. The sample includes about 180,000 clones, with approximately 56% observed a single time. The top ten hold approximately 14% of the sample.

The sample's time point, from its label and the paper: baseline before oral tofacitinib. Lesional scalp punch biopsies and peripheral blood were obtained from alopecia areata patients. PBMCs were separated by density centrifugation and stained for CD3, CD4 and CD8, after which CD4+ and CD8+ T cells were sorted on a FACSAria. The specimen was CD4+ T cells sorted from blood, collected at week 0. The sequence was collected from a human donor with alopecia areata. The V and J genes are TRBV7-2 and TRBJ2-1; 5 matching bases give a weak D call of TRBD2. The sequenced DNA: TGTGCCAGCAGCCCTCTGGCGGGCTCCTACAATGAGCAGTTCTTC. It translates as CASSPLAGSYNEQFF.